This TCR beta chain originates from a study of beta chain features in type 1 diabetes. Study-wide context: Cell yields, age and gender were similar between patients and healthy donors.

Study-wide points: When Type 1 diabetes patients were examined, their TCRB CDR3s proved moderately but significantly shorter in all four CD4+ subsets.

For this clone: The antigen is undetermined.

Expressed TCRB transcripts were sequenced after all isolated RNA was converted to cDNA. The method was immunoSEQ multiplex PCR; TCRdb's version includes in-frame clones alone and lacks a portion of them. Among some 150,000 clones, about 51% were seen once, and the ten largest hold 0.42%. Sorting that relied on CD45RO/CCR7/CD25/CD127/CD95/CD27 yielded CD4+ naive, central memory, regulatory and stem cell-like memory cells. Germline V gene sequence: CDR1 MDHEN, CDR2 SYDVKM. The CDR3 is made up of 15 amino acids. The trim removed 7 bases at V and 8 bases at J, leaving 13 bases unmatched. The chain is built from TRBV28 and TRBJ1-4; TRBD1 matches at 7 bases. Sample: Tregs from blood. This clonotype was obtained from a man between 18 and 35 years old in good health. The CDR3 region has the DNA TGTGCCAGCACCCTACAGGGGCCCCTACGGGAAAAACTGTTTTTT. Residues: CASTLQGPLREKLFF. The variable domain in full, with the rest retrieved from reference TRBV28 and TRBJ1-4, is DVKVTQSSRYLVKRTGEKVFLECVQDMDHENMFWYRQDPGLGLRLIYFSYDVKMKEKGDIPEGYSVSREKKERFSLILESASTNQTSMYLCASTLQGPLREKLFFGSGTQLSVL.